The source of this T cell receptor (beta chain) is a study of cytomegalovirus exposure and HLA in healthy donors. Study-wide results and caveats: A later analysis found that most CMV-associated TCR beta chains appeared HLA-restricted. Researchers counted around 150 TCR beta chains as cytomegalovirus-associated. Some highly shared sequence variants likely arose as a pipeline artifact. Roughly uniform depth of sequencing across donors was assumed in presence/absence analyses.

Germline assignment: CDR1 SGHRS and CDR2 YFSETQ. V was pared by 1 base and J by 0 bases, with 4 bases of the junction left unmatched. This CDR3 comprises 17 residues. Use of 60 Vbeta and 13 Jbeta primers characterized the PCR. TCRdb's table, derived via immunoSEQ multiplex PCR, lists solely in-frame clones and lacks some. The sample includes around 50,000 clones, roughly 75% of them seen just once. Concerning this clone: Its antigen is not known.

Sequenced material: PBMCs. The source is a man aged 25-45 years in good health and CMV-seropositive. The J gene is TRBJ2-2, the V gene TRBV5-1, with 9 bases fitting TRBD2. DNA for the CDR3: TGCGCCAGCAGCTTGTTGGCTAGCGGGGCGAACACCGGGGAGCTGTTTTTT. Encoded protein: CASSLLASGANTGELFF.